Included here is one TCR beta chain sequence, with context. Its antigen target is currently unknown. No qualities accompany the bases; no much larger clone lies one base away. These data are taken from a study of blood T cell repertoires in COVID-19 (dated by TCRdb to 2019 to 2021). Looking at the study overall: Samples covering the acute and convalescent phases of COVID-19 were provided by collaborators in the United States, Italy and Spain. The prospective study material was composed of cDNA or gDNA derived from T cells, B-cell-depleted T cells, or PBMCs. The dataset comprised deeply sampled blood TCRbeta repertoires from subjects exposed to, actively infected with, or recovered from COVID-19. The repertoires were made available in a free public database intended to serve as a resource for research on the immune response to SARS-CoV-2. The samples were drawn from two sources: the first 160 participants of the ongoing ImmuneRACE study, and 1,000 to 1,500 subjects contributed by 6 global collaborators. The sample metadata nearly always contained a de-identified subject ID, COVID-19 status, age in years and sex. Where HLA class I and class II types were available, the types were taken from metadata supplied by the sample provider, not from assay-based typing.

For CDR1 and CDR2, the germline V gene lists SGHRS and YFSETQ. The CDR3 spans 14 residues, from the cysteine through the phenylalanine. Solely the CDR3 DNA is kept, with 42 bases framed from the first base. The junction carries 11 bases between V and J, which are trimmed by 3 bases and 4 bases respectively. Overall study results and their limits: How much clinical and demographic metadata was included differed by source and by participant, and the metadata was provided uncurated.

Whole blood was collected in K2EDTA tubes by collaborating institutions according to the institutions' own protocols. For TCRbeta analysis, collaborators shipped samples in one of three forms: frozen whole blood, isolated PBMCs, or DNA extracted from either of those sample types. TCRbeta CDR3 regions were amplified from genomic DNA using the immunoSEQ Assay, a bias-controlled multiplex PCR. The source study handled its data this way. Nucleated cell counts per sample were estimated from amplification of reference gene primers within the assay. Sequence reads were collapsed and filtered to measure the absolute abundance of every unique TCRbeta CDR3 rearrangement. Productive Simpson clonality was computed per sample as the square root of Simpson's diversity index over productive rearrangements. The immuneACCESS repertoire file appears here via TCRdb, limited to in-frame rearrangements. These files lack a portion of the clones; in checked studies, under half of the deficit traces to unresolved V genes, and the cause of the others is not known. The V and J calls and clone size were taken over from that table, and D and trimming were inferred from the DNA. The sample has 100,000 to 150,000 clones on record, approximately 83% of them singletons. The top ten clonotypes cover over 20% of the sample.

Here the chain combines TRBV5-1 and TRBJ2-1; too little of a D gene remains to name it. The sequencing input was peripheral blood. The TCR sequence derives from a woman older than 75 with acute or convalescent COVID-19. The DNA sequence follows: TGCGCCAGCAGCTATCAGTCGATGTACAATGAGCAGTTCTTC. Its protein is CASSYQSMYNEQFF.